This T cell receptor beta chain is from a study of monozygotic twins with inflammatory bowel disease. Findings and limits, study-wide: Especially where disease activity was present, IBD patients had fewer clonotypes in common with others than healthy twins did.

This CDR3 comprises 13 residues. Germline-derived CDR1 and CDR2 are SGHRS and YFSETQ. Every sample had its cDNA made across eight separate reactions. TCRdb reanalyzed the 5' RACE reads, giving one entry per CDR3 protein sequence and no DNA. This specimen shows 200,000 to 250,000 distinct CDR3 sequences; the ten leading clones hold roughly 1.5%. Of note for this clonotype: Its matching antigen is unknown.

Blood (around 2.5 ml) was collected from every donor individually. The total RNA came straight from whole blood, and T cells were not sorted beforehand. The sequence derives from a human donor with ulcerative colitis or Crohn's disease, or a healthy co-twin of an affected twin (not recorded which). The chain carries TRBV5-1 and TRBJ2-7. Sequencing used blood. CDR3 amino acids: CASSSQQTYEQYF.